Listed below are T cell receptor beta chains from one sample, sequenced in a study of regulatory T cells in long-lasting Graves disease. Using its own MiXCR run on the multiplex PCR reads, TCRdb lists one record per CDR3 protein. This sample has approximately 300,000 distinct CDR3 sequences, with about 20% found just once. This sample comprised peripheral blood mononuclear cells (PBMCs), obtained at new diagnosis, from a patient treated with antithyroid drugs. The receptors were gathered from a female donor with Graves disease. Both conserved end residues are part of each CDR3. The D gene is left open where the match is weak. Clone size appears in some rows only: once, few, many, or a class for an expanded clone.

v_call,cdr3_length,d_call,j_call,clone_size,cdr3_aa,cdr3_nt
TRBV6-1,16,.,TRBJ2-3,.,CASTPLAMGGTDTQYF,TGTGCCAGCACCCCCCTAGCAATGGGTGGCACAGATACGCAGTATTTT
TRBV9,15,.,TRBJ2-2,many,CASSVDNPNTGELFF,TGTGCCAGCAGCGTAGACAACCCGAACACCGGGGAGCTGTTTTTT
TRBV28,13,TRBD1,TRBJ1-5,once,CATGQARVQPQHF,TGTGCCACCGGACAGGCAAGGGTTCAGCCCCAGCATTTT
TRBV6-1,15,TRBD2,TRBJ2-3,.,CAIGRTSGFTDTQYF,TGTGCCATCGGACGGACTAGCGGATTCACAGATACGCAGTATTTT
TRBV11-2,15,TRBD1,TRBJ2-7,many,CASSYRGPGTYEQYF,TGTGCCAGCAGCTACAGGGGGCCGGGTACCTACGAGCAGTACTTC
TRBV6-5,15,.,TRBJ2-7,many,CASSYGGIASYEQYF,TGTGCCAGCAGCTACGGAGGAATCGCCTCCTACGAGCAGTACTTC
TRBV7-8,14,.,TRBJ2-5,.,CASSLTQLQETQYF,TGTGCCAGCAGCTTGACACAGCTACAAGAGACCCAGTACTTC
TRBV18,13,TRBD2,TRBJ2-3,many,CASWLAGTDTQYF,TGTGCCAGCTGGCTAGCGGGGACGGATACGCAGTATTTT
TRBV6-5,12,.,TRBJ1-1,many,CASSYSQNEAFF,TGTGCCAGCAGTTACTCACAGAATGAAGCTTTCTTT
TRBV9,14,.,TRBJ2-2,many,CASSVAGVTGELFF,TGTGCCAGCAGCGTAGCCGGGGTCACCGGGGAGCTGTTTTTT
TRBV12-3/TRBV12-4,14,TRBD1,TRBJ1-4,many,CASSSGTGYEKLFF,TGTGCCAGCAGTTCCGGGACAGGGTATGAAAAACTGTTTTTT
TRBV2,15,.,TRBJ1-4,many,CASTQKRQLSEKLFF,TGTGCCAGCACTCAAAAAAGACAGCTCAGTGAAAAACTGTTTTTT
TRBV12-5,17,.,TRBJ1-2,few,CASGLPTTGPRLMGYTF,TGTGCTAGTGGTTTGCCGACAACCGGGCCACGACTTATGGGCTACACCTTC
TRBV2,15,TRBD1,TRBJ2-6,many,CASSSTGVGANVLTF,TGTGCCAGCAGTTCAACAGGGGTGGGGGCCAACGTCCTGACTTTC
TRBV20-1,12,.,TRBJ2-5,many,CSVKRTQETQYF,TGCAGTGTAAAGCGCACACAAGAGACCCAGTACTTC
TRBV6-5,14,TRBD1,TRBJ1-1,many,CASSWDRGHTEAFF,TGTGCCAGCAGTTGGGACAGGGGGCACACTGAAGCTTTCTTT
TRBV12-3/TRBV12-4,14,.,TRBJ2-7,.,CASSLLASSYEQYF,TGTGCCAGCAGTCTACTGGCAAGCTCCTACGAGCAGTACTTC
TRBV12-3/TRBV12-4,14,TRBD1,TRBJ1-6,many,CASSLGQGESPLHF,TGTGCCAGCAGTTTAGGACAGGGGGAATCACCCCTCCACTTT
TRBV12-3/TRBV12-4,15,TRBD2,TRBJ2-2,many,CASSKGLANTGELFF,TGTGCCAGCAGCAAGGGACTAGCGAACACCGGGGAGCTGTTTTTT
TRBV6-2/TRBV6-3,15,TRBD1,TRBJ2-5,many,CASGVTTTGPQTQYF,TGTGCCAGCGGCGTCACAACGACAGGGCCGCAGACCCAGTACTTC
TRBV28,15,.,TRBJ2-7,few,CASSQNPTSSYEQYF,TGTGCCAGCAGCCAGAATCCCACCAGCTCCTACGAGCAGTACTTC
TRBV30,12,.,TRBJ1-1,many,CAWRGGVTEAFF,TGTGCCTGGAGAGGAGGGGTCACTGAAGCTTTCTTT
TRBV28,14,.,TRBJ2-7,many,CASSPQTFSYEQYF,TGTGCCAGCAGTCCCCAGACATTCTCCTACGAGCAGTACTTC
TRBV6-1,13,.,TRBJ2-7,many,CASSTRGFGEQYF,TGTGCCAGCAGCACTAGGGGGTTTGGTGAGCAGTACTTC
TRBV3-1,15,TRBD1,TRBJ2-5,many,CASSPRQGAGETQYF,TGTGCCAGCAGCCCGCGACAGGGGGCAGGGGAGACCCAGTACTTC
TRBV30,14,.,TRBJ2-5,many,CAFTIPARWETQYF,TGTGCCTTCACCATTCCCGCCAGATGGGAGACCCAGTACTTC
TRBV2,15,TRBD2,TRBJ2-7,many,CASREGLAGEYEQYF,TGTGCCAGCAGGGAGGGACTAGCGGGAGAGTACGAGCAGTACTTC
TRBV5-1,13,.,TRBJ2-7,.,CASWDSGPYEQYF,TGCGCCAGCTGGGATTCGGGTCCCTACGAGCAGTACTTC
TRBV20-1,14,.,TRBJ2-3,many,CSATTIQGSDTQYF,TGCAGTGCTACCACAATCCAGGGCTCAGATACGCAGTATTTT
TRBV28,15,.,TRBJ2-2,many,CASTPRRDGPGELFF,TGTGCCAGCACCCCTAGGAGGGATGGGCCCGGGGAGCTGTTTTTT
TRBV10-3,14,.,TRBJ1-2,many,CAISELTEAYGYTF,TGTGCCATCAGTGAGTTAACAGAAGCCTATGGCTACACCTTC
TRBV6-2/TRBV6-3,19,TRBD1,TRBJ2-7,many,CASSYFLPGQGALAGFLYF,TGTGCCAGCAGTTACTTTCTGCCGGGACAGGGGGCACTAGCGGGATTTCTGTACTTC
TRBV19,13,.,TRBJ2-1,many,CASSIVSHNEQFF,TGTGCCAGTAGTATAGTTTCCCACAATGAGCAGTTCTTC
TRBV19,15,.,TRBJ2-2,many,CASNSGPRDTGELFF,TGTGCCAGTAATTCGGGACCGCGAGACACCGGGGAGCTGTTTTTT
TRBV5-1,16,.,TRBJ2-7,.,CASSPGPGHRKYEQYF,TGCGCCAGCAGCCCGGGACCGGGACATAGAAAATACGAGCAGTACTTC
TRBV27,13,.,TRBJ2-6,many,CASSLQGPSVLTF,TGTGCCAGCAGTTTACAAGGCCCCAGCGTCCTGACTTTC
TRBV6-2/TRBV6-3,14,TRBD2,TRBJ2-3,.,CASRRLGRADTQYF,TGTGCCAGCAGGAGACTCGGGAGGGCAGATACGCAGTATTTT
TRBV20-1,14,.,TRBJ1-4,.,CSAGPTQGLGKLFF,TGCAGTGCTGGACCGACACAGGGCCTCGGGAAGCTGTTTTTT
TRBV2,16,TRBD1,TRBJ1-3,many,CASSGGLQGTGNTIYF,TGTGCCAGCAGTGGAGGACTACAGGGGACTGGAAACACCATATATTTT
TRBV7-9,15,TRBD1,TRBJ1-2,.,CASSRPRQGDYGYTF,TGTGCCAGCAGCCGCCCCCGACAGGGGGACTATGGCTACACCTTC
TRBV10-3,11,.,TRBJ1-5,.,CAISNGQPQHF,TGTGCCATCAGTAACGGGCAGCCCCAGCATTTT
TRBV11-2,14,.,TRBJ1-5,.,CASSPSGGGQPQHF,TGCGCCAGCAGCCCCTCGGGAGGGGGTCAGCCCCAGCATTTT
TRBV11-1,13,.,TRBJ2-4,.,CASRQMTEDIQYF,TGTGCCAGCAGACAGATGACCGAGGACATTCAGTACTTC
TRBV5-1,18,TRBD2,TRBJ2-7,few,CASSFGLAGAKSSYEQYF,TGCGCCAGCAGCTTCGGACTAGCGGGGGCGAAGAGCTCCTACGAGCAGTACTTC